The present entry profiles one TCR beta chain with its context. As yet, its antigen is unknown. The sample belongs to a study of beta chain features in type 1 diabetes. Study conclusions and caveats: Moderate yet significant TCRB CDR3 shortening was seen in Type 1 diabetes patients in all four CD4+ subsets. VDJ junctions sequenced from type 1 diabetes patients showed fewer insertions and more deletions. Cells with high TCR expression could be over-represented by cDNA sequencing. Within patients, naive, central memory and Treg TCRB repertoires seemed more similar than within healthy donors.

Expressed TCRB transcripts got sequenced, as all isolated RNA was reverse transcribed. Clones were sequenced by immunoSEQ multiplex PCR, and TCRdb holds only the in-frame ones, with some missing. The sample carries under 850,000 clones, around 15% recorded once. Germline V CDR1 and CDR2: SGHRS, YFSETQ. Losses at the gene ends were 1 base for V and 5 bases for J; bases not matched to a gene: 6. This CDR3 spans 16 amino acids. The V and J genes are TRBV5-1 and TRBJ1-6; TRBD1 agrees at 7 bases. The sequenced material came from naive CD4+ T cells from blood. This receptor was obtained from a man between 18 and 29 years old with type 1 diabetes. DNA of the CDR3: TGCGCCAGCAGCTTGAAGGGAACAGGGGATAATTCACCCCTCCACTTT. Protein sequence: CASSLKGTGDNSPLHF.